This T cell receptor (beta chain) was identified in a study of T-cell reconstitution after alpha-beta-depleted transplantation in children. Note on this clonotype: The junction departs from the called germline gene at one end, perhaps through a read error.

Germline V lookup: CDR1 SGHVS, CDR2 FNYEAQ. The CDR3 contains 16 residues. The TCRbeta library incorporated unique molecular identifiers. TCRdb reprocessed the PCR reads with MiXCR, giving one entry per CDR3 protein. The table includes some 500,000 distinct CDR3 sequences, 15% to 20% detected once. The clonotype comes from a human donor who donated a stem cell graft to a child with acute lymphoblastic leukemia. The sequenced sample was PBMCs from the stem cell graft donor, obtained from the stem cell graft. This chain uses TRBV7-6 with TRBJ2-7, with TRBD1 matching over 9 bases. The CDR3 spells CVSSVGTGISSYEQYF. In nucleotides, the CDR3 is TGTGTCAGCAGCGTGGGGACAGGGATCAGCTCCTACGAGCAGTACTTC.